This T cell receptor (beta chain) was captured by sequencing in a study of T cell repertoires in aging, cancer and after chemotherapy. Study details: Paired samples before and after chemotherapy came from chronic lymphocytic leukemia patients on fludarabine- or bendamustine-based regimens.

This clonotype was seen a handful of times. Peripheral blood genomic DNA, not sorted cells or RNA, was the template. The CDR3 totals 16 residues. Germline CDR1 SGHNT, CDR2 YYREEE (reference sequence). With V trimmed by 3 bases and J by 2 bases, 6 bases remained unmatched. TRB rearrangements spanning V, D and J were amplified using mixed TRB-A/B primers. TCRdb re-called the multiplex PCR reads through MiXCR, storing one row per CDR3 protein. This sample has around 2,000 distinct CDR3 sequences, with 34% found just once. The sequence was collected from a human donor with a blood cancer. Sequencing input: blood. V gene TRBV5-4 combines with J gene TRBJ1-5; 9 positions agree with TRBD1. DNA of the CDR3: TGTGCCAGCAGCTGGGGACAGGGCCACGGCAATCAGCCCCAGCATTTT. Its protein product is CASSWGQGHGNQPQHF.